Listed below are T cell receptor beta chains from one sample, sequenced in a study of cytomegalovirus exposure and HLA in healthy donors. TCRdb keeps only in-frame clones here, not all; method: immunoSEQ multiplex PCR. The sample consists of approximately 100,000 clones, 70% to 90% of them appearing once. The sequenced material came from PBMCs. Receptor source: a man between 18 and 29 years old in good health and CMV-seronegative. CDR3s include the opening cysteine and the closing phenylalanine or tryptophan. A D gene is named only where the DNA matches it firmly. Not all rows give a size; the values are once, few, many and, for expanded clones, a class.

J | size | D | V | CDR3 | DNA
TRBJ1-5 | NA | TRBD1 | TRBV27 | CASSPWTGRGNQPQHF | TGTGCCAGCAGTCCCTGGACAGGACGGGGCAATCAGCCCCAGCATTTT
TRBJ2-7 | NA | NA | TRBV4-1 | CASSGGGEGDEQYF | TGCGCCAGCAGCGGTGGGGGCGAGGGCGACGAGCAGTACTTC
TRBJ2-7 | NA | NA | TRBV15 | CATTSEQYF | TGTGCCACCACGTCCGAGCAGTACTTC
TRBJ2-7 | NA | TRBD1 | TRBV11-2 | CASTSYLWNQGEVWEQYF | TGTGCCAGCACCTCTTACTTATGGAACCAGGGGGAAGTTTGGGAGCAGTACTTC
TRBJ1-6 | NA | TRBD1 | TRBV5-1 | CASSLADRVGSPLHF | TGCGCCAGCAGCTTGGCGGACAGGGTAGGATCACCCCTCCACTTT
TRBJ2-3 | NA | TRBD2 | TRBV6-6 | CASSTGTSGGTDTQYF | TGTGCCAGCAGTACTGGGACTAGCGGGGGCACAGATACGCAGTATTTT
TRBJ2-7 | NA | TRBD1 | TRBV29-1 | CSVALGTGIRNEQYF | TGCAGCGTCGCCTTAGGGACAGGGATTCGGAACGAGCAGTACTTC
TRBJ2-1 | NA | NA | TRBV5-1 | CASRVSGSSYNEQFF | TGCGCCAGCAGGGTTAGCGGCAGCTCCTACAATGAGCAGTTCTTC
TRBJ1-6 | few | NA | TRBV5-1 | CASSLQELAYNSPLHF | TGCGCCAGCAGCTTGCAGGAACTCGCCTATAATTCACCCCTCCACTTT
TRBJ2-7 | NA | TRBD1 | TRBV7-2 | CASSFGQGYEQYF | TGTGCCAGCAGCTTTGGACAGGGCTACGAGCAGTACTTC
TRBJ1-4 | NA | TRBD1 | TRBV6-6 | CASSSGGTNEKLFF | TGTGCCAGCAGTTCAGGGGGTACTAATGAAAAACTGTTTTTT
TRBJ1-2 | NA | NA | TRBV29-1 | CSVEGPLANYGYTF | TGCAGCGTTGAAGGGCCTCTTGCTAACTATGGCTACACCTTC
TRBJ2-7 | NA | TRBD1 | TRBV9 | CASSSGTGGSYEQYF | TGTGCCAGCAGTTCCGGGACAGGGGGCTCCTACGAGCAGTACTTC
TRBJ2-7 | NA | NA | TRBV13 | CASSHGAYEQYF | TGTGCCAGCAGCCACGGGGCCTACGAGCAGTACTTC
TRBJ2-6 | NA | NA | TRBV2 | CASSDSRRSGANVLTF | TGTGCCAGCAGTGACTCGCGGCGATCTGGGGCCAACGTCCTGACTTTC
TRBJ2-7 | NA | NA | TRBV5-1 | CASSVQRSYEQYF | TGCGCCAGCAGCGTTCAACGGTCCTACGAGCAGTACTTC
TRBJ1-2 | NA | NA | TRBV4-1 | CASSQDSGGTRAEVSGYTF | TGCGCCAGCAGCCAAGATAGCGGCGGGACTAGGGCCGAGGTGAGTGGCTACACCTTC
TRBJ1-2 | NA | TRBD1 | TRBV7-6 | CASSLGQGAKGYTF | TGTGCCAGCAGCTTAGGACAGGGGGCGAAAGGCTACACCTTC
TRBJ2-5 | NA | TRBD2 | TRBV7-3 | CASSLPLLAGQETQYF | TGTGCCAGCAGCTTACCCCTGCTAGCGGGTCAAGAGACCCAGTACTTC
TRBJ1-1 | NA | NA | TRBV4-1 | CASSPLWANTEAFF | TGCGCCAGCAGCCCCCTATGGGCCAACACTGAAGCTTTCTTT
TRBJ1-3 | NA | TRBD1 | TRBV5-5 | CASSLRQGSGNTIYF | TGTGCCAGCAGCTTGCGACAGGGCTCTGGAAACACCATATATTTT
TRBJ2-5 | NA | NA | TRBV19 | CASSMGWGEARETQYF | TGTGCCAGTAGTATGGGCTGGGGCGAGGCGCGGGAGACCCAGTACTTC
TRBJ1-3 | once | NA | TRBV7-8 | CASSLRQLSGNTIYF | TGTGCCAGCAGCTTGCGACAGCTCTCTGGAAACACCATATATTTT
TRBJ1-3 | NA | NA | TRBV15 | CATSRDPPAGMAPGNTIYF | TGTGCCACCAGCAGAGATCCCCCTGCAGGGATGGCACCTGGAAACACCATATATTTT
TRBJ2-3 | NA | NA | TRBV7-3 | CASQDNTDTQYF | TGTGCCAGCCAGGACAACACAGATACGCAGTATTTT
TRBJ1-2 | NA | TRBD1 | TRBV19 | CASRQELGQGLNYGYTF | TGTGCCAGTAGACAAGAACTAGGACAGGGGTTAAACTATGGCTACACCTTC
TRBJ1-2 | NA | TRBD1 | TRBV2 | CASSDQGASGYTF | TGTGCCAGCAGTGACCAGGGGGCCTCTGGCTACACCTTC
TRBJ1-6 | NA | NA | TRBV7-9 | CSSSSLLARDSPLHF | TGTTCCAGCAGCTCCCTGTTAGCCCGGGATTCACCCCTCCACTTT
TRBJ1-2 | NA | NA | TRBV30 | CAWSVRRQLRYGYTF | TGTGCCTGGAGTGTAAGGCGGCAGCTAAGATATGGCTACACCTTC
TRBJ2-2 | NA | TRBD1 | TRBV5-8 | CASSFIVGTDNTGELFF | TGTGCCAGCAGCTTCATCGTAGGGACAGACAACACCGGGGAGCTGTTTTTT
TRBJ1-2 | NA | NA | TRBV6-1 | CASSEDYQGRGYTF | TGTGCCAGCAGTGAAGATTATCAGGGGAGAGGCTACACCTTC
TRBJ2-1 | NA | NA | TRBV9 | CASSSPGGFSYNEQFF | TGTGCCAGCAGCTCCCCCGGGGGTTTCTCCTACAATGAGCAGTTCTTC
TRBJ2-2 | NA | NA | TRBV28 | CASRFEGELFF | TGTGCCAGCAGGTTCGAGGGGGAGCTGTTTTTT
TRBJ2-3 | NA | NA | TRBV10-1 | CASSPAGSSTDTQYF | TGCGCCAGCAGTCCTGCGGGGTCTAGCACAGATACGCAGTATTTT
TRBJ1-5 | NA | NA | TRBV18 | CASSLVVDQPQHF | TGTGCCAGCTCGCTCGTCGTAGATCAGCCCCAGCATTTT
TRBJ2-7 | NA | NA | TRBV6-5 | CASSYSGQGPYEQYF | TGTGCCAGCAGTTACTCTGGCCAGGGCCCCTACGAGCAGTACTTC
TRBJ2-4 | NA | TRBD1 | TRBV4-2 | CASSQGQGAKNIQYF | TGTGCCAGCAGCCAAGGACAGGGAGCCAAAAACATTCAGTACTTC
TRBJ2-7 | NA | TRBD1 | TRBV10-3 | CATSQVRDSAYEQYF | TGTGCCACCTCCCAGGTCCGGGACAGCGCGTACGAGCAGTACTTC
TRBJ1-1 | NA | NA | TRBV9 | CASTRSENTEAFF | TGTGCCAGCACCCGGAGTGAAAACACTGAAGCTTTCTTT
TRBJ2-4 | NA | NA | TRBV6-5 | CATSSPGVQNIQYF | TGTGCCACCTCTTCTCCAGGCGTCCAAAACATTCAGTACTTC
TRBJ1-5 | few | NA | TRBV7-9 | CASSLALGGDQPQHF | TGTGCCAGCAGCTTAGCGCTCGGCGGAGATCAGCCCCAGCATTTT
TRBJ2-1 | NA | NA | TRBV6-5 | CASTGGPSSYNEQFF | TGTGCCAGCACAGGGGGGCCCAGCTCCTACAATGAGCAGTTCTTC